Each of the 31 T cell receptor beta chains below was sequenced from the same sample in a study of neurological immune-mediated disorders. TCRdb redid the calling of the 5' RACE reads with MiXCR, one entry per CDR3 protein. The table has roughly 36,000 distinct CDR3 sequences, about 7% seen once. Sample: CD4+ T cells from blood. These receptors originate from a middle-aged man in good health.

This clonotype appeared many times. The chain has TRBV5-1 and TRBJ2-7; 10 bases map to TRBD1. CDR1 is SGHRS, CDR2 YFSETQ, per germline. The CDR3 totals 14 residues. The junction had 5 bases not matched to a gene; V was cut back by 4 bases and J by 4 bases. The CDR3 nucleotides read TGCGCCAGCAGCCAAGGACAGGGGGTTTACGAGCAGTACTTC. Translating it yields CASSQGQGVYEQYF.

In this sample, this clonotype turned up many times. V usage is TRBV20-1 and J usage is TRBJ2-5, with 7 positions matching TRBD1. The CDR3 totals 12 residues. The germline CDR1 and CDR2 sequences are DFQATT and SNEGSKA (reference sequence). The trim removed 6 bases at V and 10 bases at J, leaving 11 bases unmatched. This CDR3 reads CSAFRTGPGQYF. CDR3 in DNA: TGCAGTGCCTTCAGGACAGGACCGGGCCAGTACTTC.

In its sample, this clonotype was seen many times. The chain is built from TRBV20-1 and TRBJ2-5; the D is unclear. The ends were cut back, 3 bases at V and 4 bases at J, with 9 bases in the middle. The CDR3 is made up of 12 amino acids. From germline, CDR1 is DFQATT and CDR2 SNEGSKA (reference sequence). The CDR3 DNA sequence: TGCAGTGCTAGGGGCAGAGGAGAGACCCAGTACTTC. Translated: CSARGRGETQYF.

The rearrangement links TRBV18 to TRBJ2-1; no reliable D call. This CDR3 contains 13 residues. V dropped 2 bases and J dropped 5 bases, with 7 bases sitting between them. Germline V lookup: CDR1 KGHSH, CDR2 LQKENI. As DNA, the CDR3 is TGTGCCAGCTCACCAAACCAGAACAATGAGCAGTTCTTC. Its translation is CASSPNQNNEQFF. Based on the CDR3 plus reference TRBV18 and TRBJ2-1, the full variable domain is NAGVMQNPRHLVRRRGQEARLRCSPMKGHSHVYWYRQLPEEGLKFMVYLQKENIIDESGMPKERFSAEFPKEGPSILRIQQVVRGDSAAYFCASSPNQNNEQFFGPGTRLTVL.

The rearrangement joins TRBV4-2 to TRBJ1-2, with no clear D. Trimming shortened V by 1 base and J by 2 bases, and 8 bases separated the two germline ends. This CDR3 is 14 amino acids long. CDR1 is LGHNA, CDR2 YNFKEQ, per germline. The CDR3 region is CASSQGTENYGYTF. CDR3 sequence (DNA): TGTGCCAGCAGCCAAGGGACCGAAAACTATGGCTACACCTTC.

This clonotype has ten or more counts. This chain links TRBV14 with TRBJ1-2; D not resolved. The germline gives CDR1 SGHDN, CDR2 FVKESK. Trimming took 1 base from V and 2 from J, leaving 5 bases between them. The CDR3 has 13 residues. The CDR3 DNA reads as TGTGCCAGCAGCCAAGGCCAGAACTATGGCTACACCTTC. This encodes CASSQGQNYGYTF. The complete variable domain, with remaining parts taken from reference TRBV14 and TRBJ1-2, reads EAGVTQFPSHSVIEKGQTVTLRCDPISGHDNLYWYRRVMGKEIKFLLHFVKESKQDESGMPNNRFLAERTGGTYSTLKVQPAELEDSGVYFCASSQGQNYGYTFGSGTRLTVV.

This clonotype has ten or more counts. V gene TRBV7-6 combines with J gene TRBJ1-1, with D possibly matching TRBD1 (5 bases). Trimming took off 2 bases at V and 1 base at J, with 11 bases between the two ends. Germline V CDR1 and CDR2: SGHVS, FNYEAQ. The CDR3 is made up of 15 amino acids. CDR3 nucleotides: TGTGCCAGCAGCTTACCCATAGACAGGAACACTGAAGCTTTCTTT. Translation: CASSLPIDRNTEAFF.

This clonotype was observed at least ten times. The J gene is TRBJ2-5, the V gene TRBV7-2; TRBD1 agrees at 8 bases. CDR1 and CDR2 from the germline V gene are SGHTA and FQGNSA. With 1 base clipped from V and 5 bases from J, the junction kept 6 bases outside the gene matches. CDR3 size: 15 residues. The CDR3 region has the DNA TGTGCCAGCAGCTTAGGCCAGGGGGCTGGGGAGACCCAGTACTTC. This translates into CASSLGQGAGETQYF.

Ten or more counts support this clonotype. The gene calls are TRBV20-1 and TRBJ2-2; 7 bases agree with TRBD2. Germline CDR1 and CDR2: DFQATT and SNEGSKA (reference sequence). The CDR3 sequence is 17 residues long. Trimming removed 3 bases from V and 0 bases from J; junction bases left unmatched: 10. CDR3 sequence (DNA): TGCAGTGCTAGGCATTCGGGGGGTCCAGCGAACACCGGGGAGCTGTTTTTT. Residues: CSARHSGGPANTGELFF.

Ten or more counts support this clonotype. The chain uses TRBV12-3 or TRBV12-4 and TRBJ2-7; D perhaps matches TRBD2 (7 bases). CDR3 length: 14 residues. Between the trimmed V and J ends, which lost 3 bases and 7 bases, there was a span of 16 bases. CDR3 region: CASSFNAGAGEQYF. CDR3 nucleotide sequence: TGTGCCAGCAGTTTTAATGCGGGGGCGGGAGAGCAGTACTTC.

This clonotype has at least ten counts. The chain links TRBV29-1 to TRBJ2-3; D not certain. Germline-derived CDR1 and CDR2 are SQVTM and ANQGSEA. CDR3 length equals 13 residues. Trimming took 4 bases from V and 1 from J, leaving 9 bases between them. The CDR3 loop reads CSVVAGGTDTQYF. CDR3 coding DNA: TGCAGCGTTGTAGCTGGGGGCACAGATACGCAGTATTTT.

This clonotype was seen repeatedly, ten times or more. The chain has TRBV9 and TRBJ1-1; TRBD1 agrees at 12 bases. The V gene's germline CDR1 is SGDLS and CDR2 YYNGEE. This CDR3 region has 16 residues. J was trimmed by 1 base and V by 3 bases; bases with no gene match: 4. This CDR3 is CASSARDRGPNTEAFF. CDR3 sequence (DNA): TGTGCCAGCAGCGCCCGGGACAGGGGGCCGAACACTGAAGCTTTCTTT. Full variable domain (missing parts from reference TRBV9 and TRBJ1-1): DSGVTQTPKHLITATGQRVTLRCSPRSGDLSVYWYQQSLDQGLQFLIQYYNGEERAKGNILERFSAQQFPDLHSELNLSSLELGDSALYFCASSARDRGPNTEAFFGQGTRLTVV.

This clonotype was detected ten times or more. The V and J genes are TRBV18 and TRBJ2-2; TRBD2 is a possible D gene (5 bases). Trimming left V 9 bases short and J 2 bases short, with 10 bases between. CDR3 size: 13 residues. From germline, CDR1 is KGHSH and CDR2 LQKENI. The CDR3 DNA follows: TGTGCCAGTTCCGAGGGAAACACCGGGGAGCTGTTTTTT. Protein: CASSEGNTGELFF.

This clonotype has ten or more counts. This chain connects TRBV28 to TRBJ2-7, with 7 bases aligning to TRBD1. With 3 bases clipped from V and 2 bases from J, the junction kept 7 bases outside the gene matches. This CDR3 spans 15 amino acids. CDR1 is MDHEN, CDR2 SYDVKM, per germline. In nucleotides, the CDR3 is TGTGCCAGCAGTTTGACAGGGTCCCTAGCCTACGAGCAGTACTTC. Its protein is CASSLTGSLAYEQYF. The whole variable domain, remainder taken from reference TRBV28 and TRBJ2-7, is DVKVTQSSRYLVKRTGEKVFLECVQDMDHENMFWYRQDPGLGLRLIYFSYDVKMKEKGDIPEGYSVSREKKERFSLILESASTNQTSMYLCASSLTGSLAYEQYFGPGTRLTVT.

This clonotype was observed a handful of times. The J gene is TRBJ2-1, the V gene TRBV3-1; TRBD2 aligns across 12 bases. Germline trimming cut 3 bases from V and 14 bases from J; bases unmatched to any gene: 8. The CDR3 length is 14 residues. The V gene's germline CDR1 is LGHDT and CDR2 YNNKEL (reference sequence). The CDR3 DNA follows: TGTGCCAGCAGCCATAGGACTAGCGGGATGGGTGAGTTCTTC. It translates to CASSHRTSGMGEFF.

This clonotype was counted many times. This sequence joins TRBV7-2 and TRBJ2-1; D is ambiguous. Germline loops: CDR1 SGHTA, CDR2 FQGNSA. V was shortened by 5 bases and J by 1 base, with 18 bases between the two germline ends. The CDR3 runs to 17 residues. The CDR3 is CASSLRALRLSYNEQFF. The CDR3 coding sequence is TGTGCCAGCAGCCTCCGGGCCCTGCGGTTGTCCTACAATGAGCAGTTCTTC.

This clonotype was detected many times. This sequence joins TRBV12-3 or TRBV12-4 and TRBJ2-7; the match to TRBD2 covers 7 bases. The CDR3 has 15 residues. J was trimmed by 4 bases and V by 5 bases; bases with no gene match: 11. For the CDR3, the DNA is TGTGCCAGCAGTGCTGATCGGGCTAGCGGTTACGAGCAGTACTTC. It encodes CASSADRASGYEQYF.

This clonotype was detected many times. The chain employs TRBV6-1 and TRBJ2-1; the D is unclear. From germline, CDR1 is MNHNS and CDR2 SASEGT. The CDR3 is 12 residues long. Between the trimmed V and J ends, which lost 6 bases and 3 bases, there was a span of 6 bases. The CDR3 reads CASRYSYNEQFF. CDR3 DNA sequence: TGTGCCAGCAGATACAGCTACAATGAGCAGTTCTTC.

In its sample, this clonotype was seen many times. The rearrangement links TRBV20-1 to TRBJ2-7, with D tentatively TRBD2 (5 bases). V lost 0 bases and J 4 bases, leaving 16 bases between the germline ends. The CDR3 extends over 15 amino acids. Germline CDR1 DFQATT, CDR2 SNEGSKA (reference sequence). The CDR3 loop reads CSARDRRRVTYEQYF. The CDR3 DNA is TGCAGTGCTAGAGATCGGAGGCGGGTGACTTACGAGCAGTACTTC.

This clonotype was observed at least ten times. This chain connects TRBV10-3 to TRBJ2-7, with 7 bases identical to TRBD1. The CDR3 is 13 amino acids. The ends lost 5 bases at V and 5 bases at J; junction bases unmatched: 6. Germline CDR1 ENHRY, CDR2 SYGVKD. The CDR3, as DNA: TGTGCCATCAGTAGGACAGGTCTGGACGAGCAGTACTTC. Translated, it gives CAISRTGLDEQYF.

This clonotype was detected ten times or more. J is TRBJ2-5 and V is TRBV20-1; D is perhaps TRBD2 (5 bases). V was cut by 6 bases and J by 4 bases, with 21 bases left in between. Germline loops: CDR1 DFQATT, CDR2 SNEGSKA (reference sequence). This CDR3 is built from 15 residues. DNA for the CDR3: TGCAGTGCCAGTGGCTCGGGCGGGTCGGCAGAGACCCAGTACTTC. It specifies CSASGSGGSAETQYF.

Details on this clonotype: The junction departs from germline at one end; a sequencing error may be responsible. CDR3: CASSQGFDLQETKYF. The DNA of the CDR3 is TGCGCCAGCAGCCAAGGGTTCGACCTCCAAGAGACCAAGTACTTC. This chain uses TRBV4-1 with TRBJ2-5; no firm D call. CDR3 length equals 15 residues. Germline CDR1 is MGHRA and CDR2 is YSYEKL.

The chain's CDR3 is CASSLEREGHYEQYF. The CDR3 DNA sequence: TGTGCCAGCAGCTTGGAGCGGGAGGGCCACTACGAGCAGTACTTC. The V call is TRBV5-6, the J call TRBJ2-7; 10 bases agree with TRBD2. V shed 0 bases, J shed 3 bases, and the junction held 3 bases outside the gene matches. Germline values: CDR1 SGHDT, CDR2 YYEEEE. CDR3 length: 15 amino acids.

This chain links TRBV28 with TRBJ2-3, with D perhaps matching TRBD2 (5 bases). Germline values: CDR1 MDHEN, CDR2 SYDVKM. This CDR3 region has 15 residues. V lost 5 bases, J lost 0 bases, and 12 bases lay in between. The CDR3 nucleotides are TGTGCCAGCAGTCGCGAGGGTCCTAGCACAGATACGCAGTATTTT. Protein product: CASSREGPSTDTQYF. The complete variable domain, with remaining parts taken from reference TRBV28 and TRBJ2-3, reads DVKVTQSSRYLVKRTGEKVFLECVQDMDHENMFWYRQDPGLGLRLIYFSYDVKMKEKGDIPEGYSVSREKKERFSLILESASTNQTSMYLCASSREGPSTDTQYFGPGTRLTVL.

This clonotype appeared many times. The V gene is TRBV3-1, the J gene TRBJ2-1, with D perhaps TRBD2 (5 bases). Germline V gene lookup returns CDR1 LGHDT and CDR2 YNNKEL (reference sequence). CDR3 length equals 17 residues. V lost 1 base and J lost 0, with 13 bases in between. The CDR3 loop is CASSQVGSGGSYNEQFF. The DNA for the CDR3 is TGTGCCAGCAGCCAAGTCGGCAGCGGAGGCTCCTACAATGAGCAGTTCTTC.

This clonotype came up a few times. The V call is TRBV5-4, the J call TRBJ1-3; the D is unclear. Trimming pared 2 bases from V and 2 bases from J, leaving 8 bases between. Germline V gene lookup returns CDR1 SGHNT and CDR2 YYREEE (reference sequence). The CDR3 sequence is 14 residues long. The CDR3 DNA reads TGTGCCAGCAGCTTATACGGACCTGGAAACACCATATATTTT. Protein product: CASSLYGPGNTIYF.

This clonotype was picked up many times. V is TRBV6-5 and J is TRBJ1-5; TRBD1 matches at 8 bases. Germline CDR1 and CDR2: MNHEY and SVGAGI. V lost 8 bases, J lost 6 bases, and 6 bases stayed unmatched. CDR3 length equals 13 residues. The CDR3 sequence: CASQDRAGQPQHF. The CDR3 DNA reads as TGTGCCAGCCAGGACAGGGCTGGTCAGCCCCAGCATTTT.

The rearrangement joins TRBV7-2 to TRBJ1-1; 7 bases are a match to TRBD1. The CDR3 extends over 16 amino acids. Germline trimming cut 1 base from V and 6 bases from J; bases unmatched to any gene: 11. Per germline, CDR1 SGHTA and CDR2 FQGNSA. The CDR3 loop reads CASSLEGARDSPEAFF. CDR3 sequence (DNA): TGTGCCAGCAGCTTAGAGGGGGCCAGGGACTCTCCTGAAGCTTTCTTT.

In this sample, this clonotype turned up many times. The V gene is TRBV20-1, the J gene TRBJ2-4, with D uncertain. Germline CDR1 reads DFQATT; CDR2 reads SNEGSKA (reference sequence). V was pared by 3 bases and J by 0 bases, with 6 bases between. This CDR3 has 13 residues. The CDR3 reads CSASSLAKNIQYF. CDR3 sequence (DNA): TGCAGTGCTAGCAGTTTAGCCAAAAACATTCAGTACTTC.

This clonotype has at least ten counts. The CDR3 region is CASSGQNSYEQYF. CDR3 bases: TGTGCCAGCAGCGGACAGAACTCCTACGAGCAGTACTTC. The rearrangement joins TRBV7-2 to TRBJ2-7, with a tentative D call TRBD1 (6 bases). The CDR3 length is 13 residues. Looked up from germline, CDR1 is SGHTA and CDR2 is FQGNSA. Trimming shortened V by 5 bases and J by 0 bases, and 8 bases separated the two germline ends. Using reference TRBV7-2 and TRBJ2-7 for the parts outside the CDR3, the full variable domain is GAGVSQSPSNKVTEKGKDVELRCDPISGHTALYWYRQSLGQGLEFLIYFQGNSAPDKSGLPSDRFSAERTGGSVSTLTIQRTQQEDSAVYLCASSGQNSYEQYFGPGTRLTVT.

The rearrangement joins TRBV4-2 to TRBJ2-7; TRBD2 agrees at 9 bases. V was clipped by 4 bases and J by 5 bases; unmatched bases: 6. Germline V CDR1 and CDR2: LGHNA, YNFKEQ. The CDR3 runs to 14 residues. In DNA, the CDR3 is TGTGCCAGCAGCCGGGTAGCGGGAGTCCACGAGCAGTACTTC. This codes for CASSRVAGVHEQYF.